This T cell receptor beta chain was documented in a study of blood T cells in healthy people across ages. Study-level points and caveats: There were more naive CD4+ cells and higher diversity in long-lived donors than in aged donors. Per-million-T-cell TCR beta diversity fell roughly linearly with age.

About this clonotype: Antigen: not known.

A sample-barcoded 5' primer and a J-beta primer mix were used in a second PCR of roughly 7 to 11 cycles. TCRdb ran MiXCR on the 5' RACE reads and lists one entry per CDR3 protein. The profile covers 1.2 million to 1.5 million distinct CDR3 sequences, with almost 60% appearing a single time and 6.5% to 8.5% taken by the ten largest. The clonotype was recovered from a young man in good health. Material: blood.

The CDR3 DNA is TGTGCCATCAGTAGCCGACAGCAAGAGACCCAGTACTTC. It codes for CAISSRQQETQYF. This chain links TRBV10-3 with TRBJ2-5; weak D call: TRBD1 (5 bases). Germline V gene sequence: CDR1 ENHRY, CDR2 SYGVKD. V was shortened by 5 bases and J by 2 bases, with 9 bases between the two germline ends. The CDR3 extends over 13 amino acids.